This T cell receptor (beta chain) was obtained from a study of metastatic and nonmetastatic thyroid tumors (dated by TCRdb to the early 2020s). About the investigation overall: Repertoires were compared across peripheral blood and tumor or nodule tissue samples from malignant and benign thyroid patients. Points the paper makes about the study in general: In both blood and tumor samples, malignant tumors were reported to have significantly higher TCR beta diversity than benign nodules.

To prepare the library, PCR was applied. Instrument on record: Illumina HiSeq 4000. High-throughput sequencing was used to profile the CDR3 region of the TCR beta-chain in every patient. As for the original processing: CDR3 differences across clinicopathological groups were used to build a classifier for discriminating distant-metastatic papillary thyroid cancer patients. The Shannon index was used to measure repertoire diversity, and the Morisita-Horn index was used to measure how similar tumor and blood repertoires were. TCRdb reprocessed the public reads (quality trimming at Q25 with fastp, clone calling with MiXCR) and kept in-frame beta chains. TCRdb, rather than the study authors, made the V and J calls. In all, the sample holds 13,000 or so clones, and more than 20% of those were seen once. The ten most abundant clones make up approximately 12% of the sample. No treatment had been received by any patient before thyroid surgery. Patient clinical samples collected from about 2011 to 2018 were retrospectively analysed using T-cell receptor beta sequencing.

This clone was detected ten times or more. The target of this receptor is not known. No per-base quality is available; no much larger clone lies one base away. Sequencing input: adjacent normal tissue. The clonotype was recovered from a female donor with papillary thyroid cancer or a benign thyroid nodule (not recorded which). Some clones in this sample may be carry-over from other donors' samples.

The nucleotide sequence is TGTGCCAGCTCACCTGGAGGCGGCGTCTCCTACAATGAGCAGTTCTTC. Its protein is CASSPGGGVSYNEQFF. The sequence is built from TRBV18 and TRBJ2-1, and perhaps TRBD2 as D gene, on 5 matching bases. The CDR3 starts with the cysteine, ends with the phenylalanine, and has 16 residues. Of all the DNA, just the CDR3 is kept, 48 bases in frame from base 1. V drops 3 bases and J drops 0 bases, leaving 12 bases in between. Via the germline V gene, CDR1 is KGHSH and CDR2 LQKENI.